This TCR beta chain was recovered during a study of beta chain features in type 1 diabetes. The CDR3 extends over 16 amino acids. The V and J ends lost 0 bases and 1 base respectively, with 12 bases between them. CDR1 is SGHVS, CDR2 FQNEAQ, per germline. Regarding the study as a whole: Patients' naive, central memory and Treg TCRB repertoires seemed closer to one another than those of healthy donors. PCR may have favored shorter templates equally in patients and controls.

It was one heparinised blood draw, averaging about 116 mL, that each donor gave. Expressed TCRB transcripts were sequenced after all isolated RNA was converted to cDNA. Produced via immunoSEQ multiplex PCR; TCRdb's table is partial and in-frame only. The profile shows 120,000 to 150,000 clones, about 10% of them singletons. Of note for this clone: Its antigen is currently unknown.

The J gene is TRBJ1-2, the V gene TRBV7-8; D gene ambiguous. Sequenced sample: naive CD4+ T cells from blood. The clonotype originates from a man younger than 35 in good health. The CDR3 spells CASSLALVYSNYGYTF. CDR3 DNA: TGTGCCAGCAGCTTAGCGTTGGTCTATAGTAACTATGGCTACACCTTC.